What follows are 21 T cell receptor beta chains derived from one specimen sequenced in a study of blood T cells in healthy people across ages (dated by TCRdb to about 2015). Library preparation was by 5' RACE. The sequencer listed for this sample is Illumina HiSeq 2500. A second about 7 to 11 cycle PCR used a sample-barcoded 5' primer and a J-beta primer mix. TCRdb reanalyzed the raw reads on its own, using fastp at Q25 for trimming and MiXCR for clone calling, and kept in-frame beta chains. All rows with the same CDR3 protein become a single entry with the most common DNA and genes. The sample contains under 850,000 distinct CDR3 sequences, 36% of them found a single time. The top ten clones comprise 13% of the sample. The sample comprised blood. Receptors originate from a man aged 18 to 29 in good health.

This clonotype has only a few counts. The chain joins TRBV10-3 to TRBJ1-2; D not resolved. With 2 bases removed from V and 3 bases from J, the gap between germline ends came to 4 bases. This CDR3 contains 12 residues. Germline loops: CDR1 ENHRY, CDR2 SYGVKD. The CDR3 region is CAISERDYGYTF. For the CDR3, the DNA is TGTGCCATCAGTGAGCGTGACTATGGCTACACCTTC.

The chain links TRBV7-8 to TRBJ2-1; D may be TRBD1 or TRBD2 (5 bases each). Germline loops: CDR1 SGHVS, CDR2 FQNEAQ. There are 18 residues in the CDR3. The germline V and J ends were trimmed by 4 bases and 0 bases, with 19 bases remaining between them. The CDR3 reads CASSSPDRAVSSYNEQFF. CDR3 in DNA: TGTGCCAGCAGCTCGCCCGACAGAGCGGTGAGCTCCTACAATGAGCAGTTCTTC. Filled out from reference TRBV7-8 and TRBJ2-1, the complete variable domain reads GAGVSQSPRYKVAKRGQDVALRCDPISGHVSLFWYQQALGQGPEFLTYFQNEAQLDKSGLPSDRFFAERPEGSVSTLKIQRTQQEDSAVYLCASSSPDRAVSSYNEQFFGPGTRLTVL.

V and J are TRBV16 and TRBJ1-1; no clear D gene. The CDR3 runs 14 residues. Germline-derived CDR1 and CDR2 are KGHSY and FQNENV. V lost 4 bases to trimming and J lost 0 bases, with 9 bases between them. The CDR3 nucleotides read TGTGCCAGCAGCCGCTGGGTCCTGAACACTGAAGCTTTCTTT. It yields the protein CASSRWVLNTEAFF.

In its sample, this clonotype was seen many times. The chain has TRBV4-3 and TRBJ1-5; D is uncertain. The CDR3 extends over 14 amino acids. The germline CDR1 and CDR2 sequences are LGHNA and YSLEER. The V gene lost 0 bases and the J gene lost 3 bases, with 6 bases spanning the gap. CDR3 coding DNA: TGCGCCAGCAGCCAAGACAGGATCAATCAGCCCCAGCATTTT. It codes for CASSQDRINQPQHF.

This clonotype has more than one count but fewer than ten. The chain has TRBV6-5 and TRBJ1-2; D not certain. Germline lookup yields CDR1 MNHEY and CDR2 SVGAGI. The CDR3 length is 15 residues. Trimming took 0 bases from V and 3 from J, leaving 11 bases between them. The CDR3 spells CASSYSAAPYYGYTF. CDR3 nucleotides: TGTGCCAGCAGTTACTCGGCAGCTCCCTACTATGGCTACACCTTC.

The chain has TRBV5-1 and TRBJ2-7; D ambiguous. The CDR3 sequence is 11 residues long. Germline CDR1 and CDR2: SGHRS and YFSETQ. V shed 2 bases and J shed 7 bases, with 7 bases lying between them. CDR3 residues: CASSFLGEQYF. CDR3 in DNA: TGCGCCAGCAGCTTTCTAGGGGAGCAGTACTTC. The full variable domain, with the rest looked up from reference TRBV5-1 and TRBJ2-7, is KAGVTQTPRYLIKTRGQQVTLSCSPISGHRSVSWYQQTPGQGLQFLFEYFSETQRNKGNFPGRFSGRQFSNSRSEMNVSTLELGDSALYLCASSFLGEQYFGPGTRLTVT.

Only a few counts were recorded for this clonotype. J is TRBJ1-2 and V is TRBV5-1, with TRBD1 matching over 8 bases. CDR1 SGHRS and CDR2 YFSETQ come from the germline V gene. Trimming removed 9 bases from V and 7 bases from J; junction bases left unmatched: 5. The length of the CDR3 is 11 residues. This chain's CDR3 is CAIATGGGYTF. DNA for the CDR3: TGCGCCATCGCAACAGGGGGTGGCTACACCTTC.

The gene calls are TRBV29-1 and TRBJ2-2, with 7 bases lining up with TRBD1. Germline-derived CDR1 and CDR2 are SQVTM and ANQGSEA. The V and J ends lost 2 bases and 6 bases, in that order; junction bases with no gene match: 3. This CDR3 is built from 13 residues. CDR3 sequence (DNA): TGCAGCGTTGAACCACAGGGGCCCGGGGAGCTGTTTTTT. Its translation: CSVEPQGPGELFF.

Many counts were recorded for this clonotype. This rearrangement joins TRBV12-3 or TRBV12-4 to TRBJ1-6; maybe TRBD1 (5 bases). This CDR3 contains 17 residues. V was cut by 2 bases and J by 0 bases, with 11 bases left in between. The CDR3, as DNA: TGTGCCAGCAGTTTAACTGACAGCCTCTCCTATAATTCACCCCTCCACTTT. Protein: CASSLTDSLSYNSPLHF.

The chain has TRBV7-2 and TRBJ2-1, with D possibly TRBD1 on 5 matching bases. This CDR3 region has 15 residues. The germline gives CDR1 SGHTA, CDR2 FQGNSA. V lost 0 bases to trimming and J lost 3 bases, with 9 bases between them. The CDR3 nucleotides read TGTGCCAGCAGCTTAGCGGGGCCCTTCTACAATGAGCAGTTCTTC. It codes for CASSLAGPFYNEQFF.

CDR3: CASSRGQGALGYTF. Here the CDR3 DNA reads TGTGCCAGCAGTCGCGGACAGGGGGCTCTTGGCTACACCTTC. The chain is built from TRBV14 and TRBJ1-2; 11 positions agree with TRBD1. The CDR3 consists of 14 residues. With 6 bases clipped from V and 7 bases from J, the junction kept 7 bases outside the gene matches. In germline, CDR1 is SGHDN, CDR2 FVKESK.

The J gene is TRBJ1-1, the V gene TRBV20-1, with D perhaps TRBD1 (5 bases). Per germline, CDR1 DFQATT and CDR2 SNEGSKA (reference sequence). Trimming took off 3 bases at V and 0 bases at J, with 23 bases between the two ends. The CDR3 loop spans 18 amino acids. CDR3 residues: CSASYPATTTDMNTEAFF. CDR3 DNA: TGCAGTGCTAGTTACCCAGCTACTACGACAGACATGAACACTGAAGCTTTCTTT.

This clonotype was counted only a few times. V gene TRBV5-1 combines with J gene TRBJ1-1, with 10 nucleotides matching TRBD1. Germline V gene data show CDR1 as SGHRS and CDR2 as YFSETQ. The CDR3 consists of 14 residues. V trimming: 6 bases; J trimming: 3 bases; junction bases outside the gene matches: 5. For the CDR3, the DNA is TGCGCCAGCACCGACAGGGGGCAGGACACTGAAGCTTTCTTT. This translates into CASTDRGQDTEAFF.

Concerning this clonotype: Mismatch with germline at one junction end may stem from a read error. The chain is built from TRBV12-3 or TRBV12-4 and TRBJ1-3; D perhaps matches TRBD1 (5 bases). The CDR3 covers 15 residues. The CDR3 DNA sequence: TGTGCCGGCAGTTTATATGACAGTACTGGAAACACCATATATTTT. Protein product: CAGSLYDSTGNTIYF.

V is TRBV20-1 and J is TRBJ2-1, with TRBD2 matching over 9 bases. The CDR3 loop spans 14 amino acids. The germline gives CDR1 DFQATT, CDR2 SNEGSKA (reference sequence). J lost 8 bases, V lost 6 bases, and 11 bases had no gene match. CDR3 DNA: TGCAGTGCGGAGGTGCGGGGGGGCCGGTATGAGCAGTTCTTC. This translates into CSAEVRGGRYEQFF.

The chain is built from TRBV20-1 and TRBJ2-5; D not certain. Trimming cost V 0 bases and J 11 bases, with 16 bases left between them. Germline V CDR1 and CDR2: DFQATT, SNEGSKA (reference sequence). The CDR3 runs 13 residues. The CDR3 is CSAREQRRDEQYF. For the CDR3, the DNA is TGCAGTGCTAGAGAACAGAGAAGGGATGAGCAGTACTTC.

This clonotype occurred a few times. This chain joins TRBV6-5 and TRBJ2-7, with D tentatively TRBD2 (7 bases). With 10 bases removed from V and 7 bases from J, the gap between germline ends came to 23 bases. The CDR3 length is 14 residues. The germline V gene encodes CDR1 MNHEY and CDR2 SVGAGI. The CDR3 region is CATNLGGAYNEQYF. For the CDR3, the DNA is TGTGCCACCAACCTGGGGGGGGCCTACAATGAGCAGTACTTC.

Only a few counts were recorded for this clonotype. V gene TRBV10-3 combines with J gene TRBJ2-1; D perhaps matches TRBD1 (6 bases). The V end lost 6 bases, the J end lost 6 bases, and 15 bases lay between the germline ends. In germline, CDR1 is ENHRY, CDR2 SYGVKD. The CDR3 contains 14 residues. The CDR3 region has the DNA TGTGCCATCAGCGAGAGAACAGGGACCAATGAGCAGTTCTTC. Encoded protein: CAISERTGTNEQFF.

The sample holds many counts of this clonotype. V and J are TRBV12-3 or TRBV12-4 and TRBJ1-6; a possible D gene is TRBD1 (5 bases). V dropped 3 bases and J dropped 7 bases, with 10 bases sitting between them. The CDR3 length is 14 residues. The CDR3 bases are TGTGCCAGCAGTTTTGAGGGGATAAATTCACCCCTCCACTTT. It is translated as CASSFEGINSPLHF.

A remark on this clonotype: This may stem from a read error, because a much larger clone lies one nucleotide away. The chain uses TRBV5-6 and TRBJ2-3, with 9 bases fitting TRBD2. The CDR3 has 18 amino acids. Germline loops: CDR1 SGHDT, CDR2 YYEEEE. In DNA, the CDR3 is TGTGCCAGCAGCTCGGGACTAGCTACCTTCGCCAGCACAGGTACGCAGTATTTT. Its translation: CASSSGLATFASTGTQYF.

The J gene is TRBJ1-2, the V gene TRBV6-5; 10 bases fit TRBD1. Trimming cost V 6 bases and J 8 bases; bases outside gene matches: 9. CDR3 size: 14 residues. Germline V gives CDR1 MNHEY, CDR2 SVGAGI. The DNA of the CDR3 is TGTGCCAGCAGCATGGGACAGGGGCTCGGAGGCTACACCTTC. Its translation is CASSMGQGLGGYTF.